These T cell receptor beta chains were read from a single sample in a study of human T cells and chemical hapten exposure. Each CDR3 protein is one row after TCRdb ran MiXCR on the RACE reads. The table records a few hundred thousand distinct CDR3 sequences, about 5% of them present only once. The sample consisted of whole blood, taken in connection with sensitization to the hapten diphenylcyclopropenone (DPC). The receptor source for this set is a woman between 18 and 29 years old with alopecia areata. Some clones in this sample may be carry-over from other donors' samples. CDR3s include the opening cysteine and the closing phenylalanine or tryptophan. Each record gives: clone size, J gene, V gene, D gene, CDR3 protein, CDR3 DNA. A D gene is named only where the DNA matches it firmly. Expanded clones are given a class, and other clones once, few, many or no size at all.

abundance: NA; j_gene: TRBJ1-3; v_gene: TRBV29-1; d_gene: NA; CDR3aa: CSVEGFGNTIYF; CDR3nt: TGCAGCGTCGAAGGTTTTGGAAACACCATATATTTT
abundance: NA; j_gene: TRBJ1-1; v_gene: TRBV5-1; d_gene: NA; CDR3aa: CASSFVSSNTEAFF; CDR3nt: TGCGCCAGCAGCTTCGTGTCCAGCAACACTGAAGCTTTCTTT
abundance: NA; j_gene: TRBJ1-6; v_gene: TRBV5-1; d_gene: TRBD1; CDR3aa: CASSVDREWPLHF; CDR3nt: TGCGCCAGCAGCGTGGACAGGGAATGGCCCCTCCACTTT
abundance: NA; j_gene: TRBJ2-4; v_gene: TRBV27; d_gene: TRBD1; CDR3aa: CASSLRGQGDIQYF; CDR3nt: TGTGCCAGCAGTTTGAGAGGACAGGGTGATATTCAGTACTTC
abundance: many; j_gene: TRBJ1-6; v_gene: TRBV27; d_gene: NA; CDR3aa: CASGMVGLVNSPLHF; CDR3nt: TGTGCCAGCGGAATGGTAGGGTTGGTTAATTCACCCCTCCACTTT
abundance: NA; j_gene: TRBJ1-5; v_gene: TRBV4-2; d_gene: TRBD1; CDR3aa: CASSQDRRGPQPQHF; CDR3nt: TGTGCCAGCAGCCAAGATCGGAGGGGGCCTCAGCCCCAGCATTTT
abundance: many; j_gene: TRBJ2-1; v_gene: TRBV5-1; d_gene: NA; CDR3aa: CASSLGLTVLWEQFF; CDR3nt: TGCGCCAGCAGCTTGGGCTTAACAGTACTGTGGGAGCAGTTCTTC
abundance: many; j_gene: TRBJ2-2; v_gene: TRBV6-5; d_gene: NA; CDR3aa: CASSYFRTDGELFF; CDR3nt: TGTGCCAGCAGTTACTTCCGGACGGACGGGGAGCTGTTTTTT
abundance: many; j_gene: TRBJ2-7; v_gene: TRBV20-1; d_gene: NA; CDR3aa: CSANKEGRMEEQYF; CDR3nt: TGCAGTGCTAACAAGGAGGGACGGATGGAAGAGCAGTACTTC
abundance: NA; j_gene: TRBJ2-3; v_gene: TRBV29-1; d_gene: NA; CDR3aa: CSVEDQRGLGTQYF; CDR3nt: TGCAGCGTTGAAGATCAGAGGGGTTTGGGTACGCAGTATTTT
abundance: many; j_gene: TRBJ1-2; v_gene: TRBV5-1; d_gene: NA; CDR3aa: CASSPGTPREYGYTF; CDR3nt: TGCGCCAGCAGCCCTGGGACTCCTAGGGAATATGGCTACACCTTC
abundance: many; j_gene: TRBJ2-5; v_gene: TRBV29-1; d_gene: NA; CDR3aa: CSVGAETRETQYF; CDR3nt: TGCAGCGTTGGGGCGGAGACTCGGGAGACCCAGTACTTC
abundance: NA; j_gene: TRBJ1-6; v_gene: TRBV13; d_gene: TRBD1; CDR3aa: CASKGQGNSPLHF; CDR3nt: TGTGCCAGCAAGGGACAGGGCAATTCACCCCTCCACTTT
abundance: few; j_gene: TRBJ1-1; v_gene: TRBV10-3; d_gene: NA; CDR3aa: CAISEDKGNTEAFF; CDR3nt: TGTGCCATCAGTGAGGACAAGGGGAACACTGAAGCTTTCTTT
abundance: NA; j_gene: TRBJ1-6; v_gene: TRBV28; d_gene: NA; CDR3aa: CASRVLHNSPLHF; CDR3nt: TGTGCCAGTAGGGTCTTACATAATTCACCCCTCCACTTT
abundance: many; j_gene: TRBJ2-7; v_gene: TRBV6-2/TRBV6-3; d_gene: TRBD1; CDR3aa: CASSKGALEQYF; CDR3nt: TGTGCCAGCAGTAAGGGGGCGTTGGAGCAGTACTTC
abundance: many; j_gene: TRBJ1-2; v_gene: TRBV29-1; d_gene: NA; CDR3aa: CSVEVGRGYGYTF; CDR3nt: TGCAGCGTTGAAGTTGGCAGGGGCTATGGCTACACCTTC
abundance: NA; j_gene: TRBJ1-2; v_gene: TRBV12-3/TRBV12-4; d_gene: NA; CDR3aa: CASSTVGPYGYTF; CDR3nt: TGTGCCAGCAGTACCGTCGGTCCTTATGGCTACACCTTC
abundance: few; j_gene: TRBJ2-2; v_gene: TRBV6-1; d_gene: TRBD1; CDR3aa: CASSEVGGDTGELFF; CDR3nt: TGTGCCAGCAGTGAAGTAGGGGGCGACACCGGGGAGCTGTTTTTT
abundance: few; j_gene: TRBJ1-3; v_gene: TRBV7-2; d_gene: NA; CDR3aa: CASSRGTRPTGNTIYF; CDR3nt: TGTGCCAGCAGCAGGGGGACAAGGCCCACTGGAAACACCATATATTTT
abundance: few; j_gene: TRBJ1-6; v_gene: TRBV7-9; d_gene: NA; CDR3aa: CASSLGGLNSPLHF; CDR3nt: TGTGCCAGCAGCTTAGGGGGCCTTAATTCACCCCTCCACTTT
abundance: NA; j_gene: TRBJ2-3; v_gene: TRBV9; d_gene: NA; CDR3aa: CASSVGPGTDTQYF; CDR3nt: TGTGCCAGCAGCGTAGGTCCCGGAACAGATACGCAGTATTTT
abundance: NA; j_gene: TRBJ2-3; v_gene: TRBV7-9; d_gene: TRBD2; CDR3aa: CASILWSGGAEDTQYF; CDR3nt: TGTGCCAGCATCCTTTGGAGCGGGGGGGCAGAAGATACGCAGTATTTT
abundance: few; j_gene: TRBJ1-1; v_gene: TRBV12-3/TRBV12-4; d_gene: NA; CDR3aa: CASSPSALGTEAFF; CDR3nt: TGTGCCAGCAGTCCTTCGGCGTTGGGCACTGAAGCTTTCTTT
abundance: NA; j_gene: TRBJ1-1; v_gene: TRBV5-4; d_gene: NA; CDR3aa: CASSFDRYGEAFF; CDR3nt: TGTGCCAGCAGCTTTGACAGGTATGGTGAAGCTTTCTTT
abundance: many; j_gene: TRBJ2-7; v_gene: TRBV25-1; d_gene: TRBD1; CDR3aa: CASSDPGTANYEQYF; CDR3nt: TGTGCCAGCAGTGATCCCGGGACAGCCAACTACGAGCAGTACTTC
abundance: NA; j_gene: TRBJ1-2; v_gene: TRBV6-2/TRBV6-3; d_gene: NA; CDR3aa: CASTPLQGYFGYTF; CDR3nt: TGTGCCAGCACTCCACTACAGGGTTATTTTGGCTACACCTTC
abundance: NA; j_gene: TRBJ2-3; v_gene: TRBV28; d_gene: NA; CDR3aa: CASSLETRTDTQYF; CDR3nt: TGTGCCAGCAGTTTAGAGACTCGCACAGATACGCAGTATTTT
abundance: many; j_gene: TRBJ2-2; v_gene: TRBV9; d_gene: NA; CDR3aa: CASSVAGLTGELFF; CDR3nt: TGTGCCAGCAGCGTAGCAGGGCTGACCGGGGAGCTGTTTTTT
abundance: few; j_gene: TRBJ1-4; v_gene: TRBV29-1; d_gene: NA; CDR3aa: CSVEEDMGGEKLFF; CDR3nt: TGCAGCGTTGAAGAGGACATGGGGGGGGAAAAACTGTTTTTT
abundance: few; j_gene: TRBJ2-1; v_gene: TRBV6-2/TRBV6-3; d_gene: TRBD2; CDR3aa: CASSKTSGGAYNEQFF; CDR3nt: TGTGCCAGCAGCAAGACTAGCGGGGGGGCCTACAATGAGCAGTTCTTC
abundance: few; j_gene: TRBJ1-2; v_gene: TRBV11-2; d_gene: NA; CDR3aa: CASSSLRSDQKGYTF; CDR3nt: TGTGCCAGCAGCTCACTTAGGTCGGACCAGAAGGGCTACACCTTC
abundance: many; j_gene: TRBJ2-3; v_gene: TRBV5-4; d_gene: NA; CDR3aa: CASRLDRSTDTQYF; CDR3nt: TGTGCCAGCAGACTGGACCGAAGCACAGATACGCAGTATTTT
abundance: few; j_gene: TRBJ2-5; v_gene: TRBV14; d_gene: NA; CDR3aa: CASSPSSETQYF; CDR3nt: TGTGCCAGCAGCCCCTCCTCAGAGACCCAGTACTTC
abundance: NA; j_gene: TRBJ2-2; v_gene: TRBV2; d_gene: NA; CDR3aa: CASRRTATGELFF; CDR3nt: TGTGCCAGCCGACGGACTGCCACCGGGGAGCTGTTTTTT
abundance: few; j_gene: TRBJ2-2; v_gene: TRBV29-1; d_gene: NA; CDR3aa: CSVGFTGGGTGELFF; CDR3nt: TGCAGCGTTGGATTCACAGGGGGGGGCACCGGGGAGCTGTTTTTT
abundance: NA; j_gene: TRBJ2-7; v_gene: TRBV4-2; d_gene: NA; CDR3aa: CASSQEGRSSYEQYF; CDR3nt: TGTGCCAGCAGCCAGGAAGGGAGGAGCTCCTACGAGCAGTACTTC
abundance: NA; j_gene: TRBJ2-3; v_gene: TRBV14; d_gene: NA; CDR3aa: CASSQDLGGGTDTQYF; CDR3nt: TGTGCCAGCAGCCAAGATCTGGGGGGAGGCACAGATACGCAGTATTTT
abundance: few; j_gene: TRBJ1-2; v_gene: TRBV27; d_gene: TRBD1; CDR3aa: CASSPSWQIPETGGRYGYTF; CDR3nt: TGTGCCAGCAGCCCTAGCTGGCAGATACCTGAGACAGGGGGCCGCTATGGCTACACCTTC
abundance: few; j_gene: TRBJ2-1; v_gene: TRBV7-6; d_gene: TRBD2; CDR3aa: CASSLVGLAEYNEQFF; CDR3nt: TGTGCCAGCAGCTTAGTGGGACTAGCGGAGTACAATGAGCAGTTCTTC
abundance: NA; j_gene: TRBJ2-5; v_gene: TRBV27; d_gene: NA; CDR3aa: CASSLIAGRETQYF; CDR3nt: TGTGCCAGCAGTTTAATAGCAGGGCGAGAGACCCAGTACTTC
abundance: few; j_gene: TRBJ1-4; v_gene: TRBV20-1; d_gene: TRBD1; CDR3aa: CSARTPGQGNEKLFF; CDR3nt: TGCAGTGCTAGAACGCCGGGACAGGGAAATGAAAAACTGTTTTTT
abundance: few; j_gene: TRBJ1-1; v_gene: TRBV10-3; d_gene: NA; CDR3aa: CAINPTANTEAFF; CDR3nt: TGTGCCATCAACCCGACAGCAAACACTGAAGCTTTCTTT
abundance: many; j_gene: TRBJ2-7; v_gene: TRBV20-1; d_gene: TRBD1; CDR3aa: CSAKDRGSELEQYF; CDR3nt: TGCAGTGCAAAGGACAGGGGCTCTGAGTTAGAGCAGTACTTC
abundance: few; j_gene: TRBJ1-2; v_gene: TRBV5-1; d_gene: NA; CDR3aa: CASSPGAGGRGYTF; CDR3nt: TGCGCCAGCAGCCCCGGCGCGGGAGGTCGGGGCTACACCTTC
abundance: many; j_gene: TRBJ1-1; v_gene: TRBV27; d_gene: NA; CDR3aa: CASSLDGMNTEAFF; CDR3nt: TGTGCCAGCAGTTTAGACGGTATGAACACTGAAGCTTTCTTT
abundance: few; j_gene: TRBJ2-2; v_gene: TRBV12-3/TRBV12-4; d_gene: NA; CDR3aa: CASMWLGGTGELFF; CDR3nt: TGTGCCAGCATGTGGCTAGGGGGGACCGGGGAGCTGTTTTTT
abundance: many; j_gene: TRBJ1-6; v_gene: TRBV20-1; d_gene: NA; CDR3aa: CSAREWGVSSYNSPLHF; CDR3nt: TGCAGTGCTAGAGAATGGGGCGTGAGCTCCTATAATTCACCCCTCCACTTT
abundance: few; j_gene: TRBJ2-7; v_gene: TRBV12-5; d_gene: TRBD1; CDR3aa: CASGFPGTGGFYEQYF; CDR3nt: TGTGCTAGTGGTTTCCCCGGGACAGGGGGTTTCTACGAGCAGTACTTC
abundance: NA; j_gene: TRBJ1-6; v_gene: TRBV6-1; d_gene: TRBD1; CDR3aa: CASSEGNRGSSYNSPLHF; CDR3nt: TGTGCCAGCAGTGAAGGGAACAGGGGGAGCTCCTATAATTCACCCCTCCACTTT
abundance: many; j_gene: TRBJ2-2; v_gene: TRBV12-3/TRBV12-4; d_gene: NA; CDR3aa: CASSLVVATGELFF; CDR3nt: TGTGCCAGCAGTTTGGTGGTAGCCACCGGGGAGCTGTTTTTT
abundance: few; j_gene: TRBJ2-7; v_gene: TRBV13; d_gene: TRBD2; CDR3aa: CASSSRLAGAPYEQYF; CDR3nt: TGTGCCAGCAGCTCCAGACTAGCGGGGGCCCCCTACGAGCAGTACTTC
abundance: few; j_gene: TRBJ2-7; v_gene: TRBV5-1; d_gene: NA; CDR3aa: CASSLGATLAYEQYF; CDR3nt: TGCGCCAGCAGCTTGGGGGCTACTTTGGCCTACGAGCAGTACTTC
abundance: NA; j_gene: TRBJ2-4; v_gene: TRBV7-2; d_gene: NA; CDR3aa: CASSLVRGKNIQYF; CDR3nt: TGTGCCAGCAGCTTAGTCAGGGGCAAAAACATTCAGTACTTC
abundance: many; j_gene: TRBJ2-5; v_gene: TRBV6-1; d_gene: TRBD2; CDR3aa: CASSELAGGQETQYF; CDR3nt: TGTGCCAGCAGTGAACTAGCGGGGGGGCAAGAGACCCAGTACTTC